Listed here is a single T cell receptor (beta chain). The antigen remains unidentified. The read gets to within 3 residues of the CDR3 end, and the germline J gene fills in the rest. The sample comes from a study of T cells in women clearing cervical HPV infection. Overall study context: With HLA typing for only a few women, HLA confounding remains possible.

Using immunoSEQ multiplex PCR, the repertoire was profiled, and TCRdb retains in-frame clones only, with some absent. The listing contains over 35,000 clones. Broader study findings: TRBV6-7 abundance was lower in cases than controls (around 0.1% versus 0.15%). Timing of associations relative to infection is unclear; T-cell subsets were not isolated.

Germline V lookup: CDR1 LNHNV, CDR2 YYDKDF (reference sequence). The ends lost 0 bases at V and 5 bases at J; junction bases unmatched: 4. CDR3 length equals 15 residues. The rearrangement links TRBV15 to TRBJ2-1, with TRBD1 matching over 7 bases. Source material: blood buffy coat. The TCR sequence derives from a woman aged 18 to 75 with a cervical HPV16 infection that either progressed to CIN3+ or cleared (not recorded which). The CDR3 protein is CATSRDRGWDNEQFF. The part of the CDR3 DNA that was read is TGTGCCACCAGCAGAGACAGGGGGTGGGACAATGAG.